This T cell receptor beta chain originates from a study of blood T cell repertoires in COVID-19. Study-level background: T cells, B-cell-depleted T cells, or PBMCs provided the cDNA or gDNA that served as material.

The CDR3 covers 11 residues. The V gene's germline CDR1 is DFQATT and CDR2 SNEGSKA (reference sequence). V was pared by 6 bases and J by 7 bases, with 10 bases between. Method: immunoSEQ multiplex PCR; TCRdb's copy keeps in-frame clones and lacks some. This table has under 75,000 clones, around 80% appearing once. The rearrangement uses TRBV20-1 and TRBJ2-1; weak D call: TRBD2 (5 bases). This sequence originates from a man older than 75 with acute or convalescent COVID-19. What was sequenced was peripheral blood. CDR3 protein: CSAERGNEQFF. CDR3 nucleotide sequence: TGCAGTGCCGAACGGGGAAATGAGCAGTTCTTC.